The 11 T cell receptor beta chains listed next were all sequenced from one sample in a study of beta chain features in type 1 diabetes. Notes on the study in general: In every one of the four CD4+ subsets, TCRB CDR3s were moderately but significantly shorter in Type 1 diabetes patients.

What was sequenced were expressed TCRB transcripts, since all of the isolated RNA had been reverse transcribed. TCRdb's table, derived via immunoSEQ multiplex PCR, lists solely in-frame clones and lacks some. This table holds hundreds of thousands of clones, around an eighth found once. Their recognized antigens are unknown. Material for sequencing was naive CD4+ T cells from blood. These receptors all stem from a man younger than 35 with type 1 diabetes.

The V call is TRBV6-5, the J call TRBJ2-2; TRBD2 matches at 10 bases. The CDR3 is 14 residues long. The V gene's germline CDR1 is MNHEY and CDR2 SVGAGI. Trimming removed 8 bases from V and 5 bases from J; junction bases left unmatched: 5. The CDR3 bases are TGTGCCAGCGACACTAGCGGGGTTACCGGGGAGCTGTTTTTT. Its protein is CASDTSGVTGELFF.

This clone has only a few counts. The J gene is TRBJ2-6, the V gene TRBV5-1; D may be TRBD2 (5 bases). CDR3 size: 17 residues. Germline CDR1 SGHRS, CDR2 YFSETQ. Trimming pared 6 bases from V and 2 bases from J, leaving 18 bases between. The CDR3 DNA reads as TGCGCCAGCACCCGAGGGTCGGATTACGCTGGGGCCAACGTCCTGACTTTC. This encodes CASTRGSDYAGANVLTF.

A remark on this clone: The sample holds other DNA sequences that translate to the same CDR3. The gene calls are TRBV14 and TRBJ1-2; the match to TRBD1 covers 9 bases. The CDR3 loop spans 13 amino acids. V lost 4 bases and J lost 8; bases outside the gene matches: 5. Germline V CDR1 and CDR2: SGHDN, FVKESK. The CDR3 nucleotides are TGTGCCAGCAGCCCCCGGACAGGGGAAGGCTACACCTTC. It encodes CASSPRTGEGYTF.

CDR3 sequence reads: CASTSRQGLQETQYF. CDR3 coding DNA: TGTGCCAGCACTTCCCGACAGGGCTTACAAGAGACCCAGTACTTC. The chain is built from TRBV18 and TRBJ2-5, with TRBD1 identical over 7 bases. The J segment lost 2 bases and the V segment lost 8 bases, leaving 11 bases of the junction unmatched. CDR3 length: 15 amino acids. Per the germline V gene, CDR1 is KGHSH and CDR2 is LQKENI. The complete variable domain, with remaining parts taken from reference TRBV18 and TRBJ2-5, reads NAGVMQNPRHLVRRRGQEARLRCSPMKGHSHVYWYRQLPEEGLKFMVYLQKENIIDESGMPKERFSAEFPKEGPSILRIQQVVRGDSAAYFCASTSRQGLQETQYFGPGTRLLVL.

The V call is TRBV7-9, the J call TRBJ2-1, with TRBD2 as a possible D gene (5 bases). The CDR3 covers 14 residues. Trimming cost V 5 bases and J 1 base, with 9 bases left between them. Per germline, CDR1 SEHNR and CDR2 FQNEAQ (reference sequence). The CDR3 protein is CASSPGMSYNEQFF. The CDR3 nucleotides are TGTGCCAGCAGCCCCGGGATGTCCTACAATGAGCAGTTCTTC.

For this clone: Other nucleotide sequences in the sample specify the same CDR3. The chain couples TRBV5-1 to TRBJ1-5, with 8 bases identical to TRBD1. Trimming at V came to 4 bases and at J to 7 bases, leaving 7 bases not matched to a gene. The CDR3 contains 14 residues. The germline V gene encodes CDR1 SGHRS and CDR2 YFSETQ. The CDR3 loop reads CASSPDRGGQPQHF. The CDR3 DNA sequence: TGCGCCAGCAGCCCAGACAGGGGAGGACAGCCCCAGCATTTT. The full variable domain, with the rest looked up from reference TRBV5-1 and TRBJ1-5, is KAGVTQTPRYLIKTRGQQVTLSCSPISGHRSVSWYQQTPGQGLQFLFEYFSETQRNKGNFPGRFSGRQFSNSRSEMNVSTLELGDSALYLCASSPDRGGQPQHFGDGTRLSIL.

The chain couples TRBV7-2 to TRBJ1-1; a possible D gene is TRBD1 (6 bases). The germline V and J ends were trimmed by 1 base and 5 bases, with 11 bases remaining between them. The CDR3 spans 14 residues. CDR1 SGHTA and CDR2 FQGNSA come from the germline V gene. CDR3 region: CASSLGGRLTEAFF. The CDR3 bases are TGTGCCAGCAGCTTAGGGGGGCGATTGACTGAAGCTTTCTTT.

This clone was counted a few times. This chain uses TRBV18 with TRBJ2-1, with D uncertain. Trimming shortened V by 4 bases and J by 5 bases, and 9 bases separated the two germline ends. CDR1 and CDR2 from the germline V gene are KGHSH and LQKENI. This CDR3 has 13 amino acids. CDR3 coding DNA: TGTGCCAGCTCACTGTCTATAGACAATGAGCAGTTCTTC. Protein product: CASSLSIDNEQFF. The full variable domain, completed using reference TRBV18 and TRBJ2-1, is NAGVMQNPRHLVRRRGQEARLRCSPMKGHSHVYWYRQLPEEGLKFMVYLQKENIIDESGMPKERFSAEFPKEGPSILRIQQVVRGDSAAYFCASSLSIDNEQFFGPGTRLTVL.

The J gene is TRBJ1-2, the V gene TRBV6-6; D is perhaps TRBD1 (6 bases). Germline V gene lookup returns CDR1 MNHNY and CDR2 SVGAGI (reference sequence). This CDR3 contains 13 residues. V was trimmed by 4 bases and J by 8 bases, leaving 14 bases between them. The CDR3 loop is CASSSVQGEGYTF. CDR3 bases: TGTGCCAGCAGTTCCGTACAGGGTGAAGGCTACACCTTC.

This clone was detected once. The gene calls are TRBV18 and TRBJ2-1; D is possibly TRBD1 (5 bases). V was clipped by 3 bases and J by 4 bases, with 22 bases between them. Germline CDR1 and CDR2: KGHSH and LQKENI. The CDR3 is 18 amino acids. Here the CDR3 reads CASSPQAMRLGAYNEQFF. In DNA, the CDR3 is TGTGCCAGCTCACCGCAGGCTATGCGGTTAGGGGCTTACAATGAGCAGTTCTTC. The complete variable domain, with remaining parts taken from reference TRBV18 and TRBJ2-1, reads NAGVMQNPRHLVRRRGQEARLRCSPMKGHSHVYWYRQLPEEGLKFMVYLQKENIIDESGMPKERFSAEFPKEGPSILRIQQVVRGDSAAYFCASSPQAMRLGAYNEQFFGPGTRLTVL.

The V and J genes are TRBV12-5 and TRBJ1-1, with D possibly matching TRBD1 (5 bases). CDR3 size: 14 residues. The V gene lost 6 bases and the J gene lost 1 base, with 12 bases spanning the gap. Germline V gives CDR1 LGHNT, CDR2 FRNRAP. CDR3: CASGSRDGNTEAFF. The DNA of the CDR3 is TGTGCTAGTGGATCTCGGGACGGGAACACTGAAGCTTTCTTT. Supplemented by reference TRBV12-5 and TRBJ1-1, the full variable domain reads DARVTQTPRHKVTEMGQEVTMRCQPILGHNTVFWYRQTMMQGLELLAYFRNRAPLDDSGMPKDRFSAEMPDATLATLKIQPSEPRDSAVYFCASGSRDGNTEAFFGQGTRLTVV.